The 15 T cell receptor beta chains listed next were all sequenced from one sample in a study of cytomegalovirus exposure and HLA in healthy donors. The PCR employed 60 Vbeta primers together with 13 Jbeta primers. The assay was immunoSEQ multiplex PCR, and TCRdb's table has in-frame clones only and misses some. This sample has 100,000 to 150,000 clones, with approximately 70% found just once. Sequenced: PBMCs. The source is a man between 60 and 75 years old in good health and CMV-seropositive.

V usage is TRBV10-3 and J usage is TRBJ2-7, with 7 bases fitting TRBD2. The junction had 12 bases not matched to a gene; V was cut back by 1 base and J by 0 bases. There are 18 residues in the CDR3. Per germline, CDR1 ENHRY and CDR2 SYGVKD. CDR3 residues: CAISELGSVGGSSYEQYF. The CDR3 nucleotides are TGTGCCATCAGTGAGTTGGGCTCGGTGGGGGGGAGCTCCTACGAGCAGTACTTC.

For the CDR3, the DNA is TGTGCCAGCAGTTACTATGGGACAGGGGACAATGAGCAGTTCTTC. The encoded protein is CASSYYGTGDNEQFF. The chain combines TRBV6-5 with TRBJ2-1; TRBD1 matches 10 bases. Losses at the gene ends were 1 base for V and 5 bases for J; bases not matched to a gene: 2. The germline V gene encodes CDR1 MNHEY and CDR2 SVGAGI. The CDR3 spans 15 residues.

The rearrangement uses TRBV5-1 and TRBJ1-5, with 7 bases lining up with TRBD1. V was pared by 3 bases and J by 0 bases, with 3 bases of the junction left unmatched. In germline, CDR1 is SGHRS, CDR2 YFSETQ. The CDR3 extends over 15 amino acids. The CDR3 DNA is TGCGCCAGCAGCTGGGGACAGTATAGCAATCAGCCCCAGCATTTT. This codes for CASSWGQYSNQPQHF.

This clone showed up just once. The J gene is TRBJ2-6, the V gene TRBV5-1; 7 nucleotides align to TRBD2. The germline V gene has CDR1 SGHRS and CDR2 YFSETQ. The CDR3 is made up of 18 amino acids. V was clipped by 4 bases and J by 0 bases; unmatched bases: 10. DNA for the CDR3: TGCGCCAGCAGCCCGGACCAGGGACTAAGCTCTGGGGCCAACGTCCTGACTTTC. Amino acid sequence: CASSPDQGLSSGANVLTF.

The DNA of the CDR3 is TGTGCCAGTAGTATCGAGGGCAGGGGAGAGGATCAGCCCCAGCATTTT. It specifies CASSIEGRGEDQPQHF. This chain connects TRBV19 to TRBJ1-5; tentative D call: TRBD1 (6 bases). CDR3 length equals 16 residues. Germline V lookup: CDR1 LNHDA, CDR2 SQIVND (reference sequence). V dropped 3 bases and J dropped 5 bases, with 17 bases sitting between them. The whole variable domain, filled in from reference TRBV19 and TRBJ1-5, reads DGGITQSPKYLFRKEGQNVTLSCEQNLNHDAMYWYRQDPGQGLRLIYYSQIVNDFQKGDIAEGYSVSREKKESFPLTVTSAQKNPTAFYLCASSIEGRGEDQPQHFGDGTRLSIL.

CDR3 loop: CASSKRQGGLNEQFF. CDR3 DNA sequence: TGTGCCAGTAGTAAACGACAGGGAGGTTTGAATGAGCAGTTCTTC. This sequence joins TRBV19 and TRBJ2-1; TRBD1 is a possible D gene (7 bases). Germline assignment: CDR1 LNHDA and CDR2 SQIVND (reference sequence). V lost 4 bases and J lost 7, with 17 bases in between. This CDR3 has 15 amino acids.

V usage is TRBV6-1 and J usage is TRBJ1-1, with D possibly matching TRBD1 (6 bases). The CDR3 has 13 residues. CDR1 and CDR2 from the germline V gene are MNHNS and SASEGT. With 5 bases removed from V and 6 bases from J, the gap between germline ends came to 13 bases. For the CDR3, the DNA is TGTGCCAGCAGTTTCTACAGGGAACCTGAAGCTTTCTTT. The encoded protein is CASSFYREPEAFF.

The J gene is TRBJ1-1, the V gene TRBV4-2, with a tentative D call TRBD1 (6 bases). Per the germline V gene, CDR1 is LGHNA and CDR2 is YNFKEQ. The CDR3 runs 14 residues. Trimming took 3 bases from V and 4 from J, leaving 12 bases between them. CDR3 sequence reads: CASSQGADGTEAFF. CDR3 in DNA: TGTGCCAGCAGCCAGGGGGCCGACGGCACTGAAGCTTTCTTT.

The gene calls are TRBV15 and TRBJ1-6; perhaps TRBD1 as D (5 bases). V shed 2 bases and J shed 10 bases, with 12 bases lying between them. The CDR3 extends over 14 amino acids. Germline values: CDR1 LNHNV, CDR2 YYDKDF (reference sequence). CDR3 sequence: CATSRSRRGSPLHF. The CDR3 DNA follows: TGTGCCACCAGCAGATCACGGCGGGGCTCACCCCTCCACTTT.

The rearrangement links TRBV7-8 to TRBJ2-1, with D perhaps TRBD2 (5 bases). Deletions cut 2 bases from V and 0 bases from J, with 8 bases between. Per germline, CDR1 SGHVS and CDR2 FQNEAQ. The CDR3 is made up of 15 amino acids. CDR3: CASSLMGSSYNEQFF. The CDR3 DNA reads as TGTGCCAGCAGCTTAATGGGGAGCTCCTACAATGAGCAGTTCTTC.

This clone showed up just once. The V call is TRBV5-1, the J call TRBJ2-5; 9 nucleotides line up with TRBD2. CDR3 length: 15 residues. The germline V gene has CDR1 SGHRS and CDR2 YFSETQ. V was clipped by 0 bases and J by 5 bases; unmatched bases: 5. The CDR3 sequence is CASSLVAGAGETQYF. The CDR3 region has the DNA TGCGCCAGCAGCTTGGTAGCGGGGGCTGGGGAGACCCAGTACTTC.

This clone appeared a few times. The V call is TRBV5-1, the J call TRBJ2-7, with D perhaps TRBD1 (6 bases). The CDR3 runs to 15 residues. Germline V gene lookup returns CDR1 SGHRS and CDR2 YFSETQ. V lost 0 bases, J lost 3 bases, and 13 bases lay in between. DNA for the CDR3: TGCGCCAGCAGCTTGGCTACAGGGATAAGCTACGAGCAGTACTTC. It encodes CASSLATGISYEQYF.

This CDR3 reads CASSEFRQGSDEKLFF. The DNA of the CDR3 is TGTGCCAGCAGTGAATTCAGACAGGGAAGCGATGAAAAACTGTTTTTT. The chain uses TRBV25-1 and TRBJ1-4, with 7 nucleotides matching TRBD1. Germline CDR1 and CDR2: MGHDK and SYGVNS. The ends lost 1 base at V and 6 bases at J; junction bases unmatched: 8. The CDR3 length is 16 residues.

As DNA, the CDR3 is TGTGCCAGCAGCGTAGGGACGGGGGGCCTCACAGATACGCAGTATTTT. This translates into CASSVGTGGLTDTQYF. V gene TRBV9 combines with J gene TRBJ2-3; tentatively, D is TRBD2 (7 bases). The CDR3 contains 16 residues. V lost 0 bases and J lost 2, with 13 bases in between. Germline CDR1 and CDR2: SGDLS and YYNGEE. The whole variable domain, filled in from reference TRBV9 and TRBJ2-3, reads DSGVTQTPKHLITATGQRVTLRCSPRSGDLSVYWYQQSLDQGLQFLIQYYNGEERAKGNILERFSAQQFPDLHSELNLSSLELGDSALYFCASSVGTGGLTDTQYFGPGTRLTVL.

Only a few counts were recorded for this clone. The rearrangement uses TRBV7-9 and TRBJ1-2, with D possibly TRBD1 on 6 matching bases. CDR3 length: 16 residues. V was pared by 2 bases and J by 2 bases, with 15 bases between. CDR1 is SEHNR and CDR2 is FQNEAQ in the germline V gene (reference sequence). In DNA, the CDR3 is TGTGCCAGCAGCTTAAGTTCTCGGCAGGGGAACTATGGCTACACCTTC. It is translated as CASSLSSRQGNYGYTF.